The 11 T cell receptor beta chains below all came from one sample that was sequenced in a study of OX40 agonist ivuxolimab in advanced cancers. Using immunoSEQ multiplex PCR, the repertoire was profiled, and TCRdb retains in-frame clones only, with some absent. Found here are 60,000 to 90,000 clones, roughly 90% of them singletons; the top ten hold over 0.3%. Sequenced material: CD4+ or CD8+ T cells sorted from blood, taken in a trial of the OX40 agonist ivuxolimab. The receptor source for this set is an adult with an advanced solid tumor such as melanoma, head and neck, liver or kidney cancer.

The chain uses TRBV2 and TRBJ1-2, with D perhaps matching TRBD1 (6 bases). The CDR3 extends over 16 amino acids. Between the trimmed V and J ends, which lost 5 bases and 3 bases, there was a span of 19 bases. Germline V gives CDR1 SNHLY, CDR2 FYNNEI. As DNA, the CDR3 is TGTGCCAGCAGTAATTTGCCGGACAGTAACTACTATGGCTACACCTTC. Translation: CASSNLPDSNYYGYTF.

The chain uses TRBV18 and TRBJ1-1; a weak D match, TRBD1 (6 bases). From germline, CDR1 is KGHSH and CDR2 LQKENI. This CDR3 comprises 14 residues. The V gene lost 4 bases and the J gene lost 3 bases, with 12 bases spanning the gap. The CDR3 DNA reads TGTGCCAGCTCACAGAACAGGGAATACACTGAAGCTTTCTTT. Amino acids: CASSQNREYTEAFF.

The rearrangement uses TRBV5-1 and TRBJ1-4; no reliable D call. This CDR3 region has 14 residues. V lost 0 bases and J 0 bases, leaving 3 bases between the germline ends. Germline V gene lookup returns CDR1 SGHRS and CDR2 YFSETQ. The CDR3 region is CASSLAATNEKLFF. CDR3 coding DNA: TGCGCCAGCAGCTTGGCAGCAACTAATGAAAAACTGTTTTTT. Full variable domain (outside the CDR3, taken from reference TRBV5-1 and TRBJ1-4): KAGVTQTPRYLIKTRGQQVTLSCSPISGHRSVSWYQQTPGQGLQFLFEYFSETQRNKGNFPGRFSGRQFSNSRSEMNVSTLELGDSALYLCASSLAATNEKLFFGSGTQLSVL.

The CDR3 sequence: CASSYTVGTYDEQYF. CDR3 nucleotide sequence: TGTGCCAGCAGTTATACAGTGGGGACCTACGACGAGCAGTACTTC. This chain links TRBV6-5 with TRBJ2-7; D may match TRBD1 or TRBD2 (5 bases each). CDR1 and CDR2 from the germline V gene are MNHEY and SVGAGI. Trimming cost V 3 bases and J 5 bases, with 17 bases left between them. The CDR3 runs 15 residues.

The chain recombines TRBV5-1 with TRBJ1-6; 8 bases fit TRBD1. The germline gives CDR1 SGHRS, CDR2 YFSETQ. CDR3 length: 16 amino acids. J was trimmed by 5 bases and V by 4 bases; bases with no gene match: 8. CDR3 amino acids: CASSHLSTGDNSPLHF. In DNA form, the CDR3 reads TGCGCCAGCAGCCACCTCTCGACAGGGGATAATTCACCCCTCCACTTT.

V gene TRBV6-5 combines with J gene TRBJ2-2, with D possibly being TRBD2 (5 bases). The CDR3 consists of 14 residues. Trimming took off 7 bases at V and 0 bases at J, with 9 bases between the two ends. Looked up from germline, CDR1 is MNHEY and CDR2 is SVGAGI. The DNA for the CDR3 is TGTGCCAGCACCAGCGGAACGAACACCGGGGAGCTGTTTTTT. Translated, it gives CASTSGTNTGELFF.

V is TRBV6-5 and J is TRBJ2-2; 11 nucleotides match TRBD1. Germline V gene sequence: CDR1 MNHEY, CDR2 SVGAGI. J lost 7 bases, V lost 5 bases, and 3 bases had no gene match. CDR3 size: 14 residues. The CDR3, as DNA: TGTGCCAGCAGTGGGACAGGGGGAGGCGGGGAGCTGTTTTTT. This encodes CASSGTGGGGELFF.

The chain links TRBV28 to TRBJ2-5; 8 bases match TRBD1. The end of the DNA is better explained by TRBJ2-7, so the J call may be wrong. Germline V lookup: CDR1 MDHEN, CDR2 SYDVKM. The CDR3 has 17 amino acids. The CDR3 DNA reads TGTGCCAGCAGTCCCTTCGTGCAGGGGGCTCAGGTCTACGAGCAGTACTTC. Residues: CASSPFVQGAQVYEQYF.

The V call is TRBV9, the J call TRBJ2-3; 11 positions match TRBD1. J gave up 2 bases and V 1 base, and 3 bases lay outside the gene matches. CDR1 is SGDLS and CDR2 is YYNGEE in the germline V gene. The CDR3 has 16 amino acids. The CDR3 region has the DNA TGTGCCAGCAGCGTAAGGACAGGGGGCCCCACAGATACGCAGTATTTT. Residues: CASSVRTGGPTDTQYF.

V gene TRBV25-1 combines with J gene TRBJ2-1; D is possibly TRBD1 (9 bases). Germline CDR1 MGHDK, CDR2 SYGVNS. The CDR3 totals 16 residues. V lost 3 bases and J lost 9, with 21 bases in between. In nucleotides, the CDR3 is TGTGCCAGCAGTGACGGGAGGGGGACAGGGAACAGTGAGCAGTTCTTC. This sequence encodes CASSDGRGTGNSEQFF.

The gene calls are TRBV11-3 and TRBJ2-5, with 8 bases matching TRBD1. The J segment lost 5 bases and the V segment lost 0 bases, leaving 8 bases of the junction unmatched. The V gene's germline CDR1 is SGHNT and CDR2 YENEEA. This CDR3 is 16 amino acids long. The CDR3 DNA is TGTGCCAGCAGCTTAGACTCGCAGGGGGCTGGGGAGACCCAGTACTTC. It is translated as CASSLDSQGAGETQYF.